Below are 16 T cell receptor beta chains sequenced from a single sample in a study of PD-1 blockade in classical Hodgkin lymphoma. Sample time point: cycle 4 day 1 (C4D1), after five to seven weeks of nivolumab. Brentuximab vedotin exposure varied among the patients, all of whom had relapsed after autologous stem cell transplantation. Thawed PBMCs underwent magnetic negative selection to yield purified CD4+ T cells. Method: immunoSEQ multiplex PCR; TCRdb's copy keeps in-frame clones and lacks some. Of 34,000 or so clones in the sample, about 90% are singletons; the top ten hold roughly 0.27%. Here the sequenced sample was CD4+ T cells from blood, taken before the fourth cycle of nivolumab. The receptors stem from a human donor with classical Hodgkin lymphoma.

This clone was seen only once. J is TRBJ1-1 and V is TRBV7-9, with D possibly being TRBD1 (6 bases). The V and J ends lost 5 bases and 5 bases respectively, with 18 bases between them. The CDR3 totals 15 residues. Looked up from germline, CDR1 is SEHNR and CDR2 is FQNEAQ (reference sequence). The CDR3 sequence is CASSLKGGGLTEAFF. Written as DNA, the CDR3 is TGTGCCAGCAGCCTTAAGGGTGGGGGGCTGACTGAAGCTTTCTTT.

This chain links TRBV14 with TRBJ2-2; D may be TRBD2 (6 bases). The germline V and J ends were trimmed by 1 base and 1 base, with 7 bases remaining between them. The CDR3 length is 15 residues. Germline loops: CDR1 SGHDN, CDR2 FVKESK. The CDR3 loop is CASSQVRGNTGELFF. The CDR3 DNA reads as TGTGCCAGCAGCCAAGTGCGGGGGAACACCGGGGAGCTGTTTTTT.

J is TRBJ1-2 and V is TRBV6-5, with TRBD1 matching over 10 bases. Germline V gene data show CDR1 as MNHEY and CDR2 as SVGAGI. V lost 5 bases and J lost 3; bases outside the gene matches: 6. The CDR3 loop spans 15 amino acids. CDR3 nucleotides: TGTGCCAGCAGTCGTCGAGGACAGGGGGACTATGGCTACACCTTC. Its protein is CASSRRGQGDYGYTF.

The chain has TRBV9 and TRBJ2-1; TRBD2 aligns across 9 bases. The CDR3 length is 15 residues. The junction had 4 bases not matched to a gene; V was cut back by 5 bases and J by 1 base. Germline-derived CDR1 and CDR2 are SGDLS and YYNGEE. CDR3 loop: CASSMAGGSYNEQFF. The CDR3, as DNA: TGTGCCAGCAGTATGGCGGGAGGGTCCTACAATGAGCAGTTCTTC.

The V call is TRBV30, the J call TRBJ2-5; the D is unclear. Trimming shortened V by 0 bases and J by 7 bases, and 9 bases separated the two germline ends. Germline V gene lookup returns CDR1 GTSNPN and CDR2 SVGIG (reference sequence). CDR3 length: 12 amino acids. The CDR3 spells CAWSVPPRTQYF. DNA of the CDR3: TGTGCCTGGAGTGTACCCCCACGGACCCAGTACTTC.

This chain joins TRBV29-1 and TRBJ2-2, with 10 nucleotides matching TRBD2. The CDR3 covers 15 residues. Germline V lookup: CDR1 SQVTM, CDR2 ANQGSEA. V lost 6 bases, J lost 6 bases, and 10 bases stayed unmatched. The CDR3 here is CSVTSTSGWAGELFF. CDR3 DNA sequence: TGCAGCGTGACCTCGACTAGCGGGTGGGCCGGGGAGCTGTTTTTT.

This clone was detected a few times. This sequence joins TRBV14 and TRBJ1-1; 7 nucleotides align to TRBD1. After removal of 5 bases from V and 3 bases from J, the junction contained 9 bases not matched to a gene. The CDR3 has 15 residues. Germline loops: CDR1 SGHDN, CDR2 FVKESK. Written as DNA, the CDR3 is TGTGCCAGCAGCAAAAAGACAGGGAGGTACACTGAAGCTTTCTTT. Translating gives CASSKKTGRYTEAFF.

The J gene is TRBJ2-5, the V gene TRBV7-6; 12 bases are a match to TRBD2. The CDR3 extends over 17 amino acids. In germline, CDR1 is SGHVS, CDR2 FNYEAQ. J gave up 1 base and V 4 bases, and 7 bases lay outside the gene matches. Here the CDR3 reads CASSSLPGLAGQETQYF. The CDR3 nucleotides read TGTGCCAGCAGCTCGCTTCCGGGACTAGCGGGCCAAGAGACCCAGTACTTC.

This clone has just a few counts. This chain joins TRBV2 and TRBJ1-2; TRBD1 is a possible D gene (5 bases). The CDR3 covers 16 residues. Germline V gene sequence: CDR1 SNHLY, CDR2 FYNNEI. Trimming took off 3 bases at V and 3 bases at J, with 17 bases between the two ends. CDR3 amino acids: CASSDQKKGAYYGYTF. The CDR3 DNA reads TGTGCCAGCAGTGACCAAAAAAAAGGGGCCTACTATGGCTACACCTTC.

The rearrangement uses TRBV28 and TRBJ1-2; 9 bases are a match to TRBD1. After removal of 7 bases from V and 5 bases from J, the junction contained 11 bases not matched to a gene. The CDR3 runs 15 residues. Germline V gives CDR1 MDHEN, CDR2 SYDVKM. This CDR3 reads CASTFRDRDFYGYTF. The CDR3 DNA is TGTGCCAGCACCTTCCGGGACAGGGATTTTTATGGCTACACCTTC.

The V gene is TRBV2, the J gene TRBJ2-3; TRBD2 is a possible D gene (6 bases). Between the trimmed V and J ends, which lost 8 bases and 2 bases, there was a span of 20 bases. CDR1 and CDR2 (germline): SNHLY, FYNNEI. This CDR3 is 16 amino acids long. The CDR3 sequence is CASGEAGGMATDTQYF. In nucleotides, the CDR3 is TGTGCCAGCGGGGAAGCGGGTGGGATGGCCACAGATACGCAGTATTTT.

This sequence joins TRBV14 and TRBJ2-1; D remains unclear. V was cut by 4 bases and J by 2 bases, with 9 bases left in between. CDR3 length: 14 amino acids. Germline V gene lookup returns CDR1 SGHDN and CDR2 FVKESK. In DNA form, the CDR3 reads TGTGCCAGCAGCCGCAGAAGTACCTACAATGAGCAGTTCTTC. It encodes CASSRRSTYNEQFF. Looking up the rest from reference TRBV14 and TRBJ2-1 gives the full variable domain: EAGVTQFPSHSVIEKGQTVTLRCDPISGHDNLYWYRRVMGKEIKFLLHFVKESKQDESGMPNNRFLAERTGGTYSTLKVQPAELEDSGVYFCASSRRSTYNEQFFGPGTRLTVL.

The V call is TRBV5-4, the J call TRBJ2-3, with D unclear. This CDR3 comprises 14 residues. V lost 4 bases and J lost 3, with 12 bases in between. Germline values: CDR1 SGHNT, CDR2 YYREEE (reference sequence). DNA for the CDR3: TGTGCCAGCAGCAGAGATATTGGAACAGATACGCAGTATTTT. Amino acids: CASSRDIGTDTQYF.

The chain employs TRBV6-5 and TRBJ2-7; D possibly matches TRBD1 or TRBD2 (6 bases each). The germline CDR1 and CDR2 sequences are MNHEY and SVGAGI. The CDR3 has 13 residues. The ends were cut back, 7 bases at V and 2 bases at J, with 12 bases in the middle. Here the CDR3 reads CASTAGQAYEQYF. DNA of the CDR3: TGTGCCAGCACCGCGGGACAAGCCTACGAGCAGTACTTC.

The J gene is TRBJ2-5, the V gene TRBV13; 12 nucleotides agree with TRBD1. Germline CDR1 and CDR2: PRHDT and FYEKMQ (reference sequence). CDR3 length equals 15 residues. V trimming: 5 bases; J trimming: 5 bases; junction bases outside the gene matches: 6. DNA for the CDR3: TGTGCCAGCAGCCCAGGGACAGGGGGCGCGGAGACCCAGTACTTC. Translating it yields CASSPGTGGAETQYF.

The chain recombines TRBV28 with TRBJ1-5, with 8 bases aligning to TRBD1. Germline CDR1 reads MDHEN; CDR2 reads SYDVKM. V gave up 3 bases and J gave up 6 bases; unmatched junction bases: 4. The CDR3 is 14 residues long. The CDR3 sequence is CASSLDRVFQPQHF. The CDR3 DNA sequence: TGTGCCAGCAGTTTGGACAGGGTTTTTCAGCCCCAGCATTTT.